This T cell receptor beta chain was recovered during a study of technical replicates of blood from four donors. Germline V gene lookup returns CDR1 LNHDA and CDR2 SQIVND (reference sequence). V was pared by 4 bases and J by 0 bases, with 18 bases between. This CDR3 spans 18 amino acids. The data were produced by immunoSEQ multiplex PCR, yet TCRdb's version contains in-frame clones alone and is incomplete. The repertoire holds 65,000 to 95,000 clones, with nearly 98% as singletons. The sequence was collected from a human donor in good health. Sequenced sample: T cells isolated from PBMCs. The chain has TRBV19 and TRBJ2-2, with D perhaps TRBD1 (5 bases). CDR3: CASSKEIQGSANTGELFF. CDR3 in DNA: TGTGCCAGTAGTAAAGAGATTCAGGGATCCGCGAACACCGGGGAGCTGTTTTTT.